This TCR beta chain was captured by sequencing in a study of graft-versus-host responses after intestinal transplantation. The protocol was immunoSEQ multiplex PCR, while the TCRdb copy is restricted to in-frame clones and leaves out a portion. The sample contains some 110,000 clones, roughly nine tenths of which appear only once. This CDR3 is 15 amino acids long. V was trimmed by 5 bases and J by 8 bases, leaving 19 bases between them. The germline V gene encodes CDR1 MDHEN and CDR2 SYDVKM. This clone showed up just once. Its matching antigen is unknown. The gene calls are TRBV28 and TRBJ2-1; D possibly corresponds to TRBD2 (6 bases). This sequence was found in a human donor who received an intestinal transplant. This sample comprised unstimulated CD4+ T cells sorted from spleen or lymph node cells, obtained before intestinal transplant. CDR3 bases: TGTGCCAGCAGTGGACGACTTGAGCGGGCTTATGAGCAGTTCTTC. Residues: CASSGRLERAYEQFF.